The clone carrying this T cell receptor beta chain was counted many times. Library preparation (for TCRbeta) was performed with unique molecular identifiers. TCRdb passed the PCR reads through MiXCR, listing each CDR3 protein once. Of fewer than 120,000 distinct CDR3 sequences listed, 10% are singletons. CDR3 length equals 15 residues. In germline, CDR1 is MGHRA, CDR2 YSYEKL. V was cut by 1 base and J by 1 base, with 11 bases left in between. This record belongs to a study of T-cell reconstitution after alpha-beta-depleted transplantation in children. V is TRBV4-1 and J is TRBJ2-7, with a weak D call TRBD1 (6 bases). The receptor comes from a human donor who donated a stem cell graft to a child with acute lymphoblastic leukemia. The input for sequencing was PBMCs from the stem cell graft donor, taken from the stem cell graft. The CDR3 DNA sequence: TGCGCCAGCAGCCAAGGACAGGCCAGTTCCTACGAGCAGTACTTC. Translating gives CASSQGQASSYEQYF.